What follows are 13 T cell receptor beta chains derived from one specimen sequenced in a study of CD8 T cells in ankylosing spondylitis. A single record per CDR3 protein comes from TCRdb applying MiXCR to the 5' RACE reads. The table includes about 360,000 distinct CDR3 sequences, about 20% detected once. Sequences were obtained from blood, either unsorted or a sorted T cell fraction (not recorded which). The receptors were sampled from a male donor with ankylosing spondylitis or in good health (not recorded which).

The chain combines TRBV9 with TRBJ1-2; D might be TRBD1 (6 bases). The germline V and J ends were trimmed by 0 bases and 6 bases, with 12 bases remaining between them. CDR3 length: 14 residues. Germline-derived CDR1 and CDR2 are SGDLS and YYNGEE. The CDR3, as DNA: TGTGCCAGCAGCGTAGGTTCTCAGGGGAATGGCTACACCTTC. This encodes CASSVGSQGNGYTF. The whole variable domain, filled in from reference TRBV9 and TRBJ1-2, reads DSGVTQTPKHLITATGQRVTLRCSPRSGDLSVYWYQQSLDQGLQFLIQYYNGEERAKGNILERFSAQQFPDLHSELNLSSLELGDSALYFCASSVGSQGNGYTFGSGTRLTVV.

The chain combines TRBV2 with TRBJ2-3, with a weak D call TRBD2 (6 bases). The germline V gene encodes CDR1 SNHLY and CDR2 FYNNEI. Trimming pared 8 bases from V and 4 bases from J, leaving 10 bases between. The CDR3 sequence is 12 residues long. CDR3 sequence reads: CASGGKADTQYF. The CDR3 DNA reads TGTGCCAGCGGGGGGAAAGCAGATACGCAGTATTTT.

The V call is TRBV3-1, the J call TRBJ2-3; D call uncertain. From germline, CDR1 is LGHDT and CDR2 YNNKEL (reference sequence). The CDR3 totals 12 residues. Trimming left V 2 bases short and J 6 bases short, with 6 bases between. DNA for the CDR3: TGTGCCAGCAGCCAACAGGAGGATACGCAGTATTTT. Protein product: CASSQQEDTQYF.

This clonotype has a handful of counts. This chain uses TRBV12-3 or TRBV12-4 with TRBJ2-7, with 7 bases aligning to TRBD1. There are 14 residues in the CDR3. V lost 3 bases, J lost 6 bases, and 8 bases stayed unmatched. The CDR3 DNA is TGTGCCAGCAGTTTCTTCGAGACAGGGTCCGAGCAGTACTTC. Its protein product is CASSFFETGSEQYF.

This clonotype was seen only a few times. V gene TRBV29-1 combines with J gene TRBJ2-1, with D possibly being TRBD2 (6 bases). CDR3 length: 15 amino acids. Germline loops: CDR1 SQVTM, CDR2 ANQGSEA. Trimming took 0 bases from V and 10 from J, leaving 19 bases between them. The chain's CDR3 is CSVEDGGSEVWEQFF. CDR3 coding DNA: TGCAGCGTTGAAGATGGGGGGTCCGAGGTATGGGAGCAGTTCTTC.

The chain carries TRBV19 and TRBJ2-1, with D uncertain. The germline CDR1 and CDR2 sequences are LNHDA and SQIVND (reference sequence). The CDR3 spans 13 residues. V lost 3 bases, J lost 8 bases, and 11 bases lay in between. The CDR3 bases are TGTGCCAGTAGTATCAGGCTAGTTGATGAGCAGTTCTTC. This gives the protein CASSIRLVDEQFF.

The V call is TRBV7-9, the J call TRBJ2-4, with TRBD1 matching 7 bases. The germline CDR1 and CDR2 sequences are SEHNR and FQNEAQ (reference sequence). The V gene end was trimmed by 0 bases and the J gene end by 5 bases; junction bases not matched to a gene: 4. This CDR3 comprises 15 residues. As DNA, the CDR3 is TGTGCCAGCAGCTTAGCAACAGGGGAACAAAACATTCAGTACTTC. Translated, it gives CASSLATGEQNIQYF.

This sequence joins TRBV12-3 or TRBV12-4 and TRBJ1-2; TRBD1 matches 7 bases. Unmatched junction bases numbered 11, after V lost 5 bases and J lost 8 bases. This CDR3 spans 14 amino acids. The chain's CDR3 is CASSDLDRAGGYTF. CDR3 DNA sequence: TGTGCCAGCAGTGACCTCGACAGGGCGGGAGGCTACACCTTC.

The chain couples TRBV12-3 or TRBV12-4 to TRBJ1-4; weak D call: TRBD1 (6 bases). This CDR3 contains 14 residues. The V end was cut by 8 bases, the J end by 7 bases, with 17 bases between. This CDR3 is CASRGWGAGEKLFF. CDR3 nucleotides: TGTGCCAGCCGGGGATGGGGGGCAGGTGAAAAACTGTTTTTT.

The chain is built from TRBV11-1 and TRBJ2-3; 8 bases agree with TRBD2. The CDR3 covers 23 residues. The germline V gene has CDR1 SGHAT and CDR2 FQDESV (reference sequence). V trimming: 1 base; J trimming: 1 base; junction bases outside the gene matches: 25. The CDR3 nucleotides read TGTGCCAGCAGCTTAGTCGCGGGGGGCCCCTCCCCGGACAGTCGGGGGGGCACAGATACGCAGTATTTT. Translated, it gives CASSLVAGGPSPDSRGGTDTQYF.

Only a few counts were recorded for this clonotype. The chain is built from TRBV10-3 and TRBJ2-7; either TRBD1 or TRBD2 may fit D (5 bases each). Germline V gene data show CDR1 as ENHRY and CDR2 as SYGVKD. The length of the CDR3 is 13 residues. V lost 7 bases and J lost 0, with 10 bases in between. CDR3 coding DNA: TGTGCCATCAAATGGGACGGCTCCTACGAGCAGTACTTC. As protein: CAIKWDGSYEQYF.

This clonotype was detected a few times. The chain has TRBV5-6 and TRBJ2-7, with D perhaps TRBD1 (6 bases). Trimming left V 3 bases short and J 5 bases short, with 12 bases between. The CDR3 extends over 13 amino acids. From germline, CDR1 is SGHDT and CDR2 YYEEEE. The CDR3 region is CASSSAGAHEQYF. Written as DNA, the CDR3 is TGTGCCAGCAGCTCGGCAGGGGCCCACGAGCAGTACTTC.

This clonotype was seen a handful of times. This rearrangement joins TRBV30 to TRBJ2-5; D is possibly TRBD2 (6 bases). Germline V CDR1 and CDR2: GTSNPN, SVGIG (reference sequence). Trimming took off 4 bases at V and 7 bases at J, with 13 bases between the two ends. CDR3 length equals 12 residues. The CDR3 sequence is CAWKGRAGTQYF. In nucleotides, the CDR3 is TGTGCCTGGAAAGGGCGAGCGGGGACCCAGTACTTC.